The rows below give T cell receptor beta chains drawn from one sample of a study of shared clonotypes between healthy human individuals. This table comes from immunoSEQ multiplex PCR, and its TCRdb copy is limited to in-frame clones, with some not included. The data contain millions of clones, 90% to 95% of them seen just once; the ten biggest clones take up around 0.15%. The sample taken for sequencing was naive CD4+ T cells sorted from blood. Receptors were obtained from a man between 18 and 35 years old in good health. CDR3s include the opening cysteine and the closing phenylalanine or tryptophan. The order of the fields is CDR3 protein, CDR3 DNA, clone size, V gene, D gene, J gene. A D gene is named only where the DNA matches it firmly. Only some rows state a clone size, as once, few, many or a class for expanded clones.

CAISDGANEKLFF | TGTGCCATCTCGGACGGGGCTAATGAAAAACTGTTTTTT | - | TRBV10-3 | - | TRBJ1-4
CATSPGGERSYNEQFF | TGTGCCACCAGCCCAGGGGGGGAACGTTCCTACAATGAGCAGTTCTTC | - | TRBV15 | - | TRBJ2-1
CASSTRQLYGYTF | TGTGCCAGTAGTACCCGACAGCTTTATGGCTACACCTTC | once | TRBV19 | - | TRBJ1-2
CASSAAAYEQYF | TGTGCCAGCAGTGCGGCAGCCTACGAGCAGTACTTC | - | TRBV6-1 | - | TRBJ2-7
CASNWGVNQPQHF | TGTGCCAGCAATTGGGGGGTCAATCAGCCCCAGCATTTT | - | TRBV2 | - | TRBJ1-5
CASSPGGPYQGSPLHF | TGTGCCAGCAGCCCAGGGGGACCATACCAAGGTTCACCCCTCCACTTT | - | TRBV5-4 | TRBD1 | TRBJ1-6
CASSSRAGELFF | TGTGCCAGCAGCTCGAGGGCCGGGGAGCTGTTTTTT | - | TRBV7-9 | - | TRBJ2-2
CASSLGARGGPMNTEAFF | TGTGCCAGCAGCTTAGGGGCTCGTGGGGGACCTATGAACACTGAAGCTTTCTTT | once | TRBV7-2 | - | TRBJ1-1
CASSIGGVGVVDEQYF | TGTGCCAGTAGTATTGGTGGGGTTGGAGTTGTCGACGAGCAGTACTTC | - | TRBV19 | - | TRBJ2-7
CASRGQGRSDTQYF | TGTGCCAGCAGGGGACAGGGGAGGTCAGATACGCAGTATTTT | once | TRBV6-5 | TRBD1 | TRBJ2-3
CASSLGTGLTYEQYF | TGTGCCAGCAGCTTAGGGACAGGCTTGACCTACGAGCAGTACTTC | - | TRBV7-9 | TRBD1 | TRBJ2-7
CASSPPPGGDHQETQYF | TGTGCCAGCTCACCACCTCCAGGGGGGGACCACCAAGAGACCCAGTACTTC | once | TRBV18 | - | TRBJ2-5
CASSLGPADTQYF | TGTGCCAGCAGCTTAGGGCCCGCAGATACGCAGTATTTT | - | TRBV7-3 | - | TRBJ2-3
CASSPQGEKLFF | TGTGCCAGCAGCCCACAGGGTGAAAAACTGTTTTTT | - | TRBV7-8 | - | TRBJ1-4
CASSSRGHEQYF | TGTGCCAGCAGTAGCAGGGGGCACGAGCAGTACTTC | - | TRBV6-5 | TRBD1 | TRBJ2-7
CASSGNSGQFF | TGTGCCAGCAGTGGAAATAGCGGGCAGTTCTTC | - | TRBV25-1 | - | TRBJ2-1
CASSQGGAGEKLFF | TGTGCCAGCTCCCAAGGGGGCGCGGGTGAAAAACTGTTTTTT | - | TRBV18 | TRBD1 | TRBJ1-4
CASRILAGGRGEQFF | TGTGCCAGCCGCATATTAGCGGGAGGCCGGGGTGAGCAGTTCTTC | - | TRBV6-5 | TRBD2 | TRBJ2-1
CATSRFQETQYF | TGTGCCACCAGCAGATTTCAAGAGACCCAGTACTTC | - | TRBV15 | - | TRBJ2-5
CASSNPETSGRHEQYF | TGCGCCAGCAGCAATCCCGAGACTAGCGGGAGACACGAGCAGTACTTC | once | TRBV5-1 | TRBD2 | TRBJ2-7
CASSNRDRRPDTQYF | TGTGCCAGCAGTAACCGGGACAGGAGGCCAGATACGCAGTATTTT | once | TRBV6-5 | TRBD1 | TRBJ2-3
CASSWRGTDTEAFF | TGTGCCAGCAGTTGGAGGGGTACTGACACTGAAGCTTTCTTT | - | TRBV27 | - | TRBJ1-1
CASSDSVNQPQHF | TGTGCCAGTAGTGATTCAGTCAATCAGCCCCAGCATTTT | - | TRBV19 | - | TRBJ1-5
CASSVGVDRDSPLHF | TGTGCCAGCAGCGTGGGTGTGGACAGAGACTCACCCCTCCACTTT | - | TRBV9 | - | TRBJ1-6
CASSKIGAGTGGAVNYGYTF | TGTGCCAGCAGCAAGATCGGAGCGGGTACAGGGGGCGCAGTAAACTATGGCTACACCTTC | - | TRBV21-1 | - | TRBJ1-2
CASSSARGETQYF | TGTGCCAGCAGTTCCGCCCGCGGGGAGACCCAGTACTTC | - | TRBV6-5 | - | TRBJ2-5
CASKAPGLAGETQYF | TGCGCCAGCAAAGCGCCGGGACTAGCGGGAGAGACCCAGTACTTC | - | TRBV5-1 | TRBD2 | TRBJ2-5
CASSQEPSSAPPLHF | TGTGCCAGCAGCCAGGAGCCCAGCTCTGCACCACCCCTCCACTTT | - | TRBV7-9 | - | TRBJ1-6
CASSLDSGDYNEQFF | TGTGCCAGCAGCTTGGATAGCGGGGATTACAATGAGCAGTTCTTC | - | TRBV5-4 | TRBD2 | TRBJ2-1
CASSPLDSYEQYF | TGTGCCAGCTCACCATTGGACAGCTACGAGCAGTACTTC | - | TRBV18 | - | TRBJ2-7
CASSQTRLGEKLFF | TGTGCCAGCAGTCAGACCCGTCTCGGTGAAAAACTGTTTTTT | - | TRBV6-1 | - | TRBJ1-4
CASSKDSYNSPLHF | TGTGCCAGCAGCAAGGACAGCTATAATTCACCCCTCCACTTT | - | TRBV5-4 | - | TRBJ1-6
CASTGGGNQPQHF | TGTGCCAGCACCGGAGGGGGAAATCAGCCCCAGCATTTT | - | TRBV2 | - | TRBJ1-5
CASSYSTQAYGYTF | TGTGCCAGCAGTTACTCGACACAAGCCTATGGCTACACCTTC | - | TRBV6-5 | - | TRBJ1-2
CASSPASGGADTQYF | TGCGCCAGCAGCCCCGCCTCTGGGGGTGCAGATACGCAGTATTTT | - | TRBV5-1 | - | TRBJ2-3
CASSLGYELGQGVHEQYF | TGTGCCAGCAGCTTAGGATACGAATTAGGACAGGGGGTTCACGAGCAGTACTTC | - | TRBV7-8 | TRBD1 | TRBJ2-7
CASSPTSGEGHEQFF | TGTGCCAGCAGTCCGACTAGCGGGGAGGGTCATGAGCAGTTCTTC | - | TRBV6-5 | TRBD2 | TRBJ2-1
CASSPLRDGDTQYF | TGTGCCAGCTCACCACTGCGGGATGGAGATACGCAGTATTTT | - | TRBV18 | - | TRBJ2-3
CASSGPGGGNTEAFF | TGTGCCAGCAGTGGCCCCGGGGGGGGGAACACTGAAGCTTTCTTT | once | TRBV2 | - | TRBJ1-1
CASSVADGVGDTQYF | TGTGCCAGCAGCGTCGCGGACGGGGTGGGAGATACGCAGTATTTT | - | TRBV9 | - | TRBJ2-3
CAWASTSGFYEQYF | TGTGCCTGGGCCTCGACTAGCGGCTTCTACGAGCAGTACTTC | - | TRBV30 | TRBD2 | TRBJ2-7
CASSLWGGDEAFF | TGTGCCAGCAGCTTATGGGGTGGGGACGAAGCTTTCTTT | once | TRBV7-2 | - | TRBJ1-1
CASSAGGGLAEKLFF | TGTGCCAGCAGTGCCGGTGGGGGTTTGGCTGAAAAACTGTTTTTT | - | TRBV6-5 | - | TRBJ1-4
CASSPTGISQETQYF | TGTGCCAGTTCTCCGACAGGGATAAGCCAAGAGACCCAGTACTTC | - | TRBV19 | TRBD1 | TRBJ2-5
CASSLERGNTEAFF | TGTGCCAGCAGCTTAGAGCGGGGGAACACTGAAGCTTTCTTT | - | TRBV7-2 | - | TRBJ1-1
CASSPGGVAKNIQYF | TGTGCCAGCAGCCCGGGGGGAGTAGCCAAAAACATTCAGTACTTC | - | TRBV11-3 | TRBD2 | TRBJ2-4
CASSTNRDRGNNEQFF | TGTGCCAGCAGCACGAACCGGGACAGGGGAAACAATGAGCAGTTCTTC | - | TRBV5-4 | TRBD1 | TRBJ2-1
CASSLQPGDGGYTF | TGTGCCAGCAGCTTGCAGCCAGGGGACGGTGGCTACACCTTC | - | TRBV7-9 | - | TRBJ1-2
CASTLPPGNQPQHF | TGTGCCAGCACACTCCCACCGGGAAATCAGCCCCAGCATTTT | - | TRBV28 | - | TRBJ1-5
CASSFETTSGNPYNEQFF | TGCGCCAGCAGCTTCGAAACGACTAGCGGCAATCCCTACAATGAGCAGTTCTTC | once | TRBV5-1 | TRBD2 | TRBJ2-1